The entry below gives a single T cell receptor (beta chain) sequence along with its context. Its antigen is unidentified. The RNA input was roughly 0.5 to 1 ug, and it was reverse transcribed with random hexamers. From the immunoSEQ multiplex PCR reads, TCRdb called clonotypes with MiXCR, one entry per CDR3 protein. Counted here are about 120,000 distinct CDR3 sequences, around 94% occurring once; the ten biggest clones make up 0.21%. These data come from a study of CD8 T cells in Susac syndrome. Study context: The Susac syndrome patients that were sequenced included 5 or 6 with active disease and eight in remission. Whole-study results and caveats: In total CD8+ repertoires, some 15 Susac-specific public clones were found, and roughly five in CD8+ TEMRA repertoires.

With 0 bases removed from V and 8 bases from J, the gap between germline ends came to 8 bases. Looked up from germline, CDR1 is LNHNV and CDR2 is YYDKDF (reference sequence). This CDR3 contains 13 residues. Sequencing of TCR beta drew on CD8+ and CD4+ T cells from blood. It was negative isolation that provided the CD8+ and CD4+ T cells, whereas TEMRA cells were enriched by FACS. The sequence derives from a human donor with Susac syndrome. Sequencing used CD8+ T cells from PBMCs. This chain uses TRBV15 with TRBJ2-1; no reliable D call. The CDR3 loop reads CATSRDDPDEQFF. The CDR3 nucleotides are TGTGCCACCAGCAGAGATGATCCGGATGAGCAGTTCTTC.